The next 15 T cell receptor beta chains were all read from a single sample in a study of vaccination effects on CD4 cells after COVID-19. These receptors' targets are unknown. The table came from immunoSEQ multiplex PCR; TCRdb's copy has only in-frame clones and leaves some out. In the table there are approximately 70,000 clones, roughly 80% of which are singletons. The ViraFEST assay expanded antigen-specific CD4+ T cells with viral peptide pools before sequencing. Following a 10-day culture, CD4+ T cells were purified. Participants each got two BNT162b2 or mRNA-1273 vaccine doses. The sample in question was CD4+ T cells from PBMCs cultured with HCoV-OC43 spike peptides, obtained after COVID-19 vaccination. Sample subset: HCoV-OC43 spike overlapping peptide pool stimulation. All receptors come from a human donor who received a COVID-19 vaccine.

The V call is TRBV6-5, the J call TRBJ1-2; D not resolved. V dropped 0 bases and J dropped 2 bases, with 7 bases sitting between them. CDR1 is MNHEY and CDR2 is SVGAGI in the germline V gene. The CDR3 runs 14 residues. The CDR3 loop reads CASSYSSTNYGYTF. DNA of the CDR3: TGTGCCAGCAGTTACTCATCTACCAACTATGGCTACACCTTC.

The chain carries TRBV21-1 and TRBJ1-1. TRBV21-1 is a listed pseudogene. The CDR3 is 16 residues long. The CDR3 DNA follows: TGTGCCAGCAGCAAAGTAGGGCACAGTGGGAACACTGAAGCTTTCTTT. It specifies CASSKVGHSGNTEAFF.

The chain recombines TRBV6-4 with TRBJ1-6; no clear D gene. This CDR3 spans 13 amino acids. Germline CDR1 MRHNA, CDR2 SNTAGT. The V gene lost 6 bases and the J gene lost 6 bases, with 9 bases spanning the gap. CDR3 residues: CASRGSLNSPLHF. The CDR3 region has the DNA TGTGCCAGCAGGGGGTCCCTTAATTCACCCCTCCACTTT.

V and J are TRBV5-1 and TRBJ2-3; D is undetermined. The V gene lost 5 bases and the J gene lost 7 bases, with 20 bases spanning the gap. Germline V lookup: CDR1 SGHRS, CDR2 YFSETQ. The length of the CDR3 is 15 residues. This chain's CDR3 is CASSWLDPELNTQYF. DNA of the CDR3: TGCGCCAGCAGTTGGCTTGATCCTGAACTTAATACGCAGTATTTT.

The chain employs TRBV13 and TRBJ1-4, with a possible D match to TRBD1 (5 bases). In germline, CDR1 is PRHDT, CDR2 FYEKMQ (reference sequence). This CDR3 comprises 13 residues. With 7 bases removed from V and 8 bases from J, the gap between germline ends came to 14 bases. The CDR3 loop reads CASKSHGGEKLFF. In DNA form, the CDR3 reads TGTGCCAGCAAATCCCACGGGGGGGAAAAACTGTTTTTT.

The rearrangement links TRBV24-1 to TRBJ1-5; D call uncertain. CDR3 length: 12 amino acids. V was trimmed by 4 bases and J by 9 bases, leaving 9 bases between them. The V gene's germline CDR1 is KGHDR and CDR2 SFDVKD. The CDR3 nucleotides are TGTGCCACCAGTGACACCCGAGGGCCCCAGCATTTT. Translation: CATSDTRGPQHF.

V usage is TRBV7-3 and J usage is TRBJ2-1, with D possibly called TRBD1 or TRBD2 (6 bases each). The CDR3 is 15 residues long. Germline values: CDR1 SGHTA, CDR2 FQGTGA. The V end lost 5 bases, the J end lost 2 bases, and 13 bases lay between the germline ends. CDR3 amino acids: CASSPVGGPYNEQFF. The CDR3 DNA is TGTGCCAGCAGCCCTGTAGGGGGGCCCTACAATGAGCAGTTCTTC.

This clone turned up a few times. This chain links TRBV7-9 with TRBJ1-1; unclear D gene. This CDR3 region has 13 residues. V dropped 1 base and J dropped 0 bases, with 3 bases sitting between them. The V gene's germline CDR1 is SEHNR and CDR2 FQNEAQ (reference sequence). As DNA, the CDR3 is TGTGCCAGCAGCTTAGGGATGAACACTGAAGCTTTCTTT. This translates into CASSLGMNTEAFF. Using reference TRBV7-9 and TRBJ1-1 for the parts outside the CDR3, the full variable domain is DTGVSQNPRHKITKRGQNVTFRCDPISEHNRLYWYRQTLGQGPEFLTYFQNEAQLEKSRLLSDRFSAERPKGSFSTLEIQRTEQGDSAMYLCASSLGMNTEAFFGQGTRLTVV.

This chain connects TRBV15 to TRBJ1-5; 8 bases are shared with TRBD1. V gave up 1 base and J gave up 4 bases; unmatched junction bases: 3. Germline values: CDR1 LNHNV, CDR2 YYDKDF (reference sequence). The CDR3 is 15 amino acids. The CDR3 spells CATSRGTGSNQPQHF. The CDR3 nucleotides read TGTGCCACCAGCAGAGGGACAGGGTCGAATCAGCCCCAGCATTTT.

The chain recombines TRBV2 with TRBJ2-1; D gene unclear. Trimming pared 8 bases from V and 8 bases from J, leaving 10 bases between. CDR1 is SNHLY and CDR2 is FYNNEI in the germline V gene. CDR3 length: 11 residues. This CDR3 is CASSGFDEQFF. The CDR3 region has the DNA TGTGCCAGCTCTGGGTTCGATGAGCAGTTCTTC.

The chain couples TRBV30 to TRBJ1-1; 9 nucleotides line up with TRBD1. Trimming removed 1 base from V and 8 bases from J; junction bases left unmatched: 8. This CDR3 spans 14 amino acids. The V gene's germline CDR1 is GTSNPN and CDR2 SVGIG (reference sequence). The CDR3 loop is CAWSAGQGFSEAFF. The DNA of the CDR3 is TGTGCCTGGAGTGCGGGACAGGGTTTCTCAGAAGCTTTCTTT.

CDR3 residues: CASSLIGVGLSTDTQYF. The CDR3 region has the DNA TGTGCCAGCAGCTTAATTGGAGTGGGACTTAGCACAGATACGCAGTATTTT. The V and J genes are TRBV7-2 and TRBJ2-3; perhaps TRBD2 as D (6 bases). The CDR3 extends over 17 amino acids. V shed 2 bases and J shed 0 bases, with 15 bases lying between them. Germline lookup yields CDR1 SGHTA and CDR2 FQGNSA. Filled out from reference TRBV7-2 and TRBJ2-3, the complete variable domain reads GAGVSQSPSNKVTEKGKDVELRCDPISGHTALYWYRQSLGQGLEFLIYFQGNSAPDKSGLPSDRFSAERTGGSVSTLTIQRTQQEDSAVYLCASSLIGVGLSTDTQYFGPGTRLTVL.

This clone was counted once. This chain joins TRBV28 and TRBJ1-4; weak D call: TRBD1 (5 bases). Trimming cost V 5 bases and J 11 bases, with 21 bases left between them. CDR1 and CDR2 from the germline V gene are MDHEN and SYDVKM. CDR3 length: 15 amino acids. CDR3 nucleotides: TGTGCCAGCAGTCCCCCCGGGACGAAGCGAGGTAAACTGTTTTTT. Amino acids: CASSPPGTKRGKLFF.

The CDR3, as DNA: TGTGCCAGCAGCCAGGGACTAGCGGGCAGCCAAGAGACCCAGTACTTC. Protein product: CASSQGLAGSQETQYF. The chain recombines TRBV3-1 (or the pseudogene TRBV3-2) with TRBJ2-5; TRBD2 aligns across 12 bases. Trimming removed 3 bases from V and 1 base from J; junction bases left unmatched: 3. CDR3 length: 16 amino acids. Germline V CDR1 and CDR2: LGHDT, YNNKEL (reference sequence).

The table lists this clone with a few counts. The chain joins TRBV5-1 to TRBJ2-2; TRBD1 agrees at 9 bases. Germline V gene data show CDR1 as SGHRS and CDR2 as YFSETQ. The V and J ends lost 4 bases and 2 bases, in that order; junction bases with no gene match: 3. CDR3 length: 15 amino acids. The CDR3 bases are TGCGCCAGCAGCGTGGGACAGGGAAACACCGGGGAGCTGTTTTTT. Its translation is CASSVGQGNTGELFF.